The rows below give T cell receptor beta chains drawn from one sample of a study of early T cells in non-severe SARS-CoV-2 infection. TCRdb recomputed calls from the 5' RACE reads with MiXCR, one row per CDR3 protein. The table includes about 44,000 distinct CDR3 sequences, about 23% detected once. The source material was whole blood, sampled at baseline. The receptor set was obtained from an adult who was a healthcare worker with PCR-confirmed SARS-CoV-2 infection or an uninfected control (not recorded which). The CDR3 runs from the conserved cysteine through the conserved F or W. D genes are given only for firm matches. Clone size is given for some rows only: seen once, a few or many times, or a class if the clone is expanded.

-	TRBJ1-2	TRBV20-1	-	CSANDLKDYGYTF	TGCAGTGCTAATGACTTAAAAGACTATGGCTACACCTTC
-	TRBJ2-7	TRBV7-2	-	CASSLDRGADEQYF	TGTGCCAGCAGCTTAGATCGGGGGGCGGACGAGCAGTACTTC
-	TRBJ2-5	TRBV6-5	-	CASSYSGVSRGTPQETQYF	TGTGCCAGCAGTTACTCAGGTGTTTCGCGGGGAACCCCCCAAGAGACCCAGTACTTC
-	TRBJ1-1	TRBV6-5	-	CASRQDLTPNTEAFF	TGTGCCAGCAGGCAGGACTTGACACCGAACACTGAAGCTTTCTTT
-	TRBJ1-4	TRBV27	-	CASSPRGGEKLFF	TGTGCCAGCAGTCCCAGGGGTGGTGAAAAACTGTTTTTT
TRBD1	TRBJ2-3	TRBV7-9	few	CASSLQFGDRGRDTQYF	TGTGCCAGCAGCTTACAGTTTGGGGACAGGGGACGAGATACGCAGTATTTT
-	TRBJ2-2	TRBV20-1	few	CSARRTGNTGELFF	TGCAGTGCCCGAAGGACGGGGAACACCGGGGAGCTGTTTTTT
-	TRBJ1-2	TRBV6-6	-	CASTTGWGYGYTF	TGTGCCAGCACTACAGGCTGGGGCTATGGCTACACCTTC
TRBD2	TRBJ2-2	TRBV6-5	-	CASNYRYGGGNTGELFF	TGTGCCAGCAACTACCGCTATGGCGGGGGGAACACCGGGGAGCTGTTTTTT
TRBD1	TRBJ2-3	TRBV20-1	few	CSAPRQGRGTQYF	TGCAGTGCTCCGAGACAGGGGAGAGGTACGCAGTATTTT
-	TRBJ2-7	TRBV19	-	CASSSFTAVSYEQYF	TGTGCCAGTAGTTCCTTTACAGCCGTATCCTACGAGCAGTACTTC
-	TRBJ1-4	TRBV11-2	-	CASSPAGRVRANEKLFF	TGTGCCAGCAGCCCTGCCGGCCGAGTGAGGGCAAATGAAAAACTGTTTTTT
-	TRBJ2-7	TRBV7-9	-	CASSLPGRIYEQYF	TGTGCCAGCAGCTTACCGGGACGGATCTACGAGCAGTACTTC
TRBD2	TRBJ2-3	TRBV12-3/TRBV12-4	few	CASRRGLAGALDTQYF	TGTGCCAGCAGGCGAGGACTAGCGGGGGCCTTGGATACGCAGTATTTT
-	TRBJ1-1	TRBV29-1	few	CSGRQPNTEAFF	TGCAGCGGGCGCCAGCCGAACACTGAAGCTTTCTTT
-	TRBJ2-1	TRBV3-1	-	CASSQGSRLEQFF	TGTGCCAGCAGCCAAGGGTCACGACTTGAGCAGTTCTTC
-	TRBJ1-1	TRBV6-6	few	CASSYSTGRMNTEAFF	TGTGCCAGCAGTTACTCGACCGGAAGGATGAACACTGAAGCTTTCTTT
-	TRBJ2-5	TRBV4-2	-	CASSILGTFQETQYF	TGTGCCAGCAGCATACTAGGGACATTTCAAGAGACCCAGTACTTC
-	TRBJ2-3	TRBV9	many	CASSGLLTDTQYF	TGTGCCAGCAGCGGCCTCCTCACAGATACGCAGTATTTT
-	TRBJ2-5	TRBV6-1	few	CASSALAWSQETQYF	TGTGCCAGCAGCGCCCTTGCTTGGTCACAAGAGACCCAGTACTTC
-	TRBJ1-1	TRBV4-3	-	CASSRSTGLNTEAFF	TGCGCCAGCAGCCGATCCACAGGGCTGAACACTGAAGCTTTCTTT
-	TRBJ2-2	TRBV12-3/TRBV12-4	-	CASSFGPFNTGELFF	TGTGCCAGCAGTTTCGGACCGTTTAACACCGGGGAGCTGTTTTTT
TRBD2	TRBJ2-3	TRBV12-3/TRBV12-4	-	CASSFSGGPRTDTQYF	TGTGCCAGCAGTTTCTCGGGGGGGCCCCGCACAGATACGCAGTATTTT
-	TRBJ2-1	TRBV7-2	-	CASSPGREQFF	TGTGCCAGCAGCCCGGGGCGAGAGCAGTTCTTC
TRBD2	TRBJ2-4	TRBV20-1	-	CSARDTGTSSKNIQYF	TGCAGTGCTAGAGACACCGGGACTAGCAGCAAAAACATTCAGTACTTC
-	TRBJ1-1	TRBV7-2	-	CASSLMGASEAFF	TGTGCCAGCAGCTTAATGGGCGCAAGTGAAGCTTTCTTT
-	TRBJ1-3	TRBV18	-	CASSDLSSGNTVYF	TGTGCCAGCTCAGACCTTTCCTCTGGAAACACCGTATATTTT
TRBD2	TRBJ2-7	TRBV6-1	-	CASTHTSGAYEQYF	TGTGCCAGCACCCATACTAGCGGGGCCTACGAGCAGTACTTC
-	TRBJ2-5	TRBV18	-	CASSTSTVQETQYF	TGTGCCAGCTCAACTAGTACGGTCCAAGAGACCCAGTACTTC